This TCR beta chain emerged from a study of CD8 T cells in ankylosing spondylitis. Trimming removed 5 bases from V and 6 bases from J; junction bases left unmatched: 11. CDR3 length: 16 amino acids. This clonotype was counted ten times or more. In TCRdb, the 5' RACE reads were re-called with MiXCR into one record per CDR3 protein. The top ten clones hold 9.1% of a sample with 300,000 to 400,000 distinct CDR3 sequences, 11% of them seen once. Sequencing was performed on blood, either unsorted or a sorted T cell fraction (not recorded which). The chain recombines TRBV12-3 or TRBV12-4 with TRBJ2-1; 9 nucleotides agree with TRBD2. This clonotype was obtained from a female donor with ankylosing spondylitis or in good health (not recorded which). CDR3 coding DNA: TGTGCCAGCAGTCCCCCCGCTAGCGGGAACCCCAATGAGCAGTTCTTC. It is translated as CASSPPASGNPNEQFF.